A selection of T cell receptor beta chains follows, all from one sample in a study of T cell responses to AZD1222 COVID-19 vaccine. TCRdb keeps only in-frame clones here, not all; method: immunoSEQ multiplex PCR. This table holds some 99,000 clones, 88% found once. The material was peripheral blood, obtained 28 days after the second AZD1222 dose. These receptors all stem from an adult who received the AZD1222 COVID-19 vaccine. Both conserved end residues are part of each CDR3. Fields, in order: clone size, V gene, J gene, D gene, CDR3 protein, CDR3 DNA. A D gene is named only where the DNA matches it firmly. Size is stated for part of the rows, as once, few or many counts, or as a class when the clone is expanded.

few	TRBV11-2	TRBJ1-2	.	CASTDFYGYTF	TGTGCCAGCACCGATTTCTATGGCTACACCTTC
.	TRBV3-1/TRBV3-2	TRBJ2-7	.	CASSPYSTSQGDEQYF	TGTGCCAGCAGCCCATATTCGACTAGCCAGGGGGACGAGCAGTACTTC
.	TRBV11-2	TRBJ1-2	.	CASSLVSYGYTF	TGTGCCAGCAGCTTAGTGAGCTATGGCTACACCTTC
.	TRBV6-5	TRBJ1-2	TRBD1	CASSFDRGSYGYTF	TGTGCCAGCAGTTTCGACAGGGGATCCTATGGCTACACCTTC
.	TRBV28	TRBJ2-3	.	CATKGWQGASGNSDTQYF	TGTGCCACGAAGGGGTGGCAGGGGGCTAGCGGGAACTCAGATACGCAGTATTTT
.	TRBV9	TRBJ2-7	.	CASSPTGYEQYF	TGTGCCAGCAGCCCTACAGGGTATGAGCAGTACTTC
.	TRBV19	TRBJ1-1	.	CASSIGTLGRAEAFF	TGTGCCAGTAGTATAGGGACACTGGGAAGGGCTGAAGCTTTCTTT
.	TRBV11-2	TRBJ1-2	.	CASSLDPSGGPHGYTF	TGTGCCAGCAGCCTAGACCCTTCGGGAGGGCCACATGGCTACACCTTC
once	TRBV4-2	TRBJ2-7	.	CASSQVEASEFPYEQYF	TGTGCCAGCAGCCAAGTCGAGGCTAGCGAGTTTCCCTACGAGCAGTACTTC
few	TRBV18	TRBJ1-4	TRBD1	CASSPPWKQGVIDEKLFF	TGTGCCAGCTCACCACCTTGGAAACAGGGGGTTATTGATGAAAAACTGTTTTTT
.	TRBV13	TRBJ1-5	TRBD1	CASSQGTGGNSNQPQHF	TGTGCCAGCAGCCAGGGGACAGGGGGAAATAGCAATCAGCCCCAGCATTTT